This T cell receptor beta chain was identified in a study of blood T cell repertoires in COVID-19. About the research overall: From the United States, Italy and Spain came samples of acute and convalescent COVID-19.

Resolution of symptoms, clearance, or two negative PCRs was present in recovered Cohort 3 donors. There are a few counts of this clone. Measured with immunoSEQ multiplex PCR; TCRdb has only the in-frame clones, and not every one. The sample holds approximately 150,000 clones, approximately 81% seen once. This CDR3 is 14 amino acids long. Germline V lookup: CDR1 SGHVS, CDR2 FQNEAQ. The V and J ends lost 3 bases and 5 bases respectively, with 11 bases between them. Sample: PBMCs or T cells enriched from blood (not recorded which). V usage is TRBV7-8 and J usage is TRBJ1-5; no reliable D call. The sequence came from a woman in her forties or fifties who had recovered from COVID-19. CDR3 loop: CASSFAQLDQPQHF. CDR3 DNA sequence: TGTGCCAGCAGCTTTGCACAGTTGGATCAGCCCCAGCATTTT.